The clone carrying this T cell receptor (beta chain) has a handful of counts. What it recognizes is unknown. Every contributor of samples was a Caucasian grown-up residing in Nashville, Tennessee. Repertoires were generated with immunoSEQ multiplex PCR, while TCRdb's copy carries only in-frame clones and drops some. The sample contains 950,000 to 1,100,000 clones, approximately 72% of which appear only once. The J segment lost 4 bases and the V segment lost 8 bases, leaving 3 bases of the junction unmatched. Germline V gene sequence: CDR1 MGHDK, CDR2 SYGVNS. The CDR3 is made up of 14 amino acids. The sample originates from a study of shared clonotypes between healthy human individuals. The study's findings and limits: Non-shared clonotypes had lower generation probabilities than those shared by all four donors.

Material for sequencing was memory CD4+ T cells sorted from blood. As to subset: CD45RA-negative fraction. V and J are TRBV25-1 and TRBJ1-3; 12 bases map to TRBD1. The TCR was taken from a man aged 18 to 30 in good health. The CDR3 loop is CASGGQGAGNTIYF. In DNA form, the CDR3 reads TGTGCCAGCGGGGGACAGGGGGCCGGAAACACCATATATTTT.